These 8 T cell receptor beta chains share one sample of origin, sequenced in a study of cytomegalovirus exposure and HLA in healthy donors. The PCR employed 60 Vbeta primers together with 13 Jbeta primers. Sequenced by immunoSEQ multiplex PCR; TCRdb stores in-frame clones only, minus some. The data show about 90,000 clones, with roughly 79% seen just once and 0.57% held by the top ten. Sequences were obtained from PBMCs. These TCRs come from a man in his thirties or forties in good health and CMV-seronegative.

V is TRBV5-6 and J is TRBJ2-4; 11 nucleotides align to TRBD1. J gave up 1 base and V 4 bases, and 7 bases lay outside the gene matches. Germline V gene sequence: CDR1 SGHDT, CDR2 YYEEEE. This CDR3 contains 17 residues. The CDR3 nucleotides read TGTGCCAGCAGCGGTGGACAGGGGGCTGGGGCCAAAAACATTCAGTACTTC. Residues: CASSGGQGAGAKNIQYF.

The J gene is TRBJ2-1, the V gene TRBV11-1, with unresolved D. Germline values: CDR1 SGHAT, CDR2 FQDESV (reference sequence). The ends were cut back, 5 bases at V and 9 bases at J, with 26 bases in the middle. The CDR3 loop spans 17 amino acids. CDR3 loop: CASSTNSRPITMGEQFF. In nucleotides, the CDR3 is TGTGCCAGCAGCACTAATTCACGGCCCATTACCATGGGTGAGCAGTTCTTC.

The J gene is TRBJ1-2, the V gene TRBV7-2; TRBD1 agrees at 7 bases. The V gene's germline CDR1 is SGHTA and CDR2 FQGNSA. This CDR3 is built from 13 residues. V shed 5 bases, J shed 4 bases, and the junction held 4 bases outside the gene matches. The CDR3 reads CASSAGQSYGYTF. The CDR3 coding sequence is TGTGCCAGCAGCGCGGGACAGAGCTATGGCTACACCTTC.

The chain uses TRBV7-9 and TRBJ1-2; no reliable D call. This CDR3 spans 18 amino acids. The germline V gene encodes CDR1 SEHNR and CDR2 FQNEAQ (reference sequence). The ends were cut back, 3 bases at V and 1 base at J, with 21 bases in the middle. CDR3 sequence reads: CASSFVMLHRTINYGYTF. In nucleotides, the CDR3 is TGTGCCAGCAGCTTTGTTATGCTTCACCGAACAATTAACTATGGCTACACCTTC.

The rearrangement links TRBV25-1 to TRBJ1-2; no definite D call. The germline V and J ends were trimmed by 2 bases and 7 bases, with 11 bases remaining between them. The CDR3 runs 13 residues. CDR1 and CDR2 from the germline V gene are MGHDK and SYGVNS. CDR3 bases: TGTGCCAGCAGTGAAGGAGGGCACCCTGGCTACACCTTC. Its translation is CASSEGGHPGYTF.

This chain links TRBV7-8 with TRBJ1-2, with TRBD1 as a possible D gene (6 bases). V was cut by 1 base and J by 3 bases, with 18 bases left in between. This CDR3 is 17 amino acids long. The germline V gene has CDR1 SGHVS and CDR2 FQNEAQ. The CDR3 sequence is CASSLDRARKSDYGYTF. In DNA form, the CDR3 reads TGTGCCAGCAGCTTAGACAGGGCGCGCAAGTCTGACTATGGCTACACCTTC.

This clone was picked up many times. The gene calls are TRBV4-3 and TRBJ2-1; 9 bases align to TRBD2. The CDR3 is 16 amino acids. J was trimmed by 6 bases and V by 4 bases; bases with no gene match: 10. Per the germline V gene, CDR1 is LGHNA and CDR2 is YSLEER. Written as DNA, the CDR3 is TGCGCCAGCAGCCCGTCTGGGCGGGGGGGCCTCAATGAGCAGTTCTTC. This translates into CASSPSGRGGLNEQFF.

This chain connects TRBV6-4 to TRBJ2-7; TRBD1 agrees at 8 bases. Germline CDR1 reads MRHNA; CDR2 reads SNTAGT. The CDR3 length is 14 residues. The junction had 5 bases not matched to a gene; V was cut back by 6 bases and J by 1 base. The CDR3 region is CASRKTGDSYEQYF. In DNA form, the CDR3 reads TGTGCCAGCAGAAAGACAGGGGATTCCTACGAGCAGTACTTC.